These 24 T cell receptor beta chains originate from one sample sequenced in a study of shared T cell receptors in the human thymus. Measured with immunoSEQ multiplex PCR; TCRdb has only the in-frame clones, and not every one. This table has some 700,000 clones, approximately 85% appearing once. The same sample was also studied in work on human thymus T cells.

Sample: thymocytes. All receptors derive from a girl less than two years old with a congenital heart defect.

This clone appeared once. The V and J genes are TRBV11-2 and TRBJ2-7, with 14 nucleotides matching TRBD2. The CDR3 contains 20 residues. With 0 bases clipped from V and 6 bases from J, the junction kept 16 bases outside the gene matches. Germline CDR1 and CDR2: SGHAT and FQNNGV. CDR3 bases: TGTGCCAGCAGCTTAGATTCGGGGGGACTAGCGGGGGTCTATAGGTTCGAGCAGTACTTC. This encodes CASSLDSGGLAGVYRFEQYF. The full variable domain, rest sourced from reference TRBV11-2 and TRBJ2-7, is EAGVAQSPRYKIIEKRQSVAFWCNPISGHATLYWYQQILGQGPKLLIQFQNNGVVDDSQLPKDRFSAERLKGVDSTLKIQPAKLEDSAVYLCASSLDSGGLAGVYRFEQYFGPGTRLTVT.

The chain carries TRBV12-5 and TRBJ1-2; TRBD1 aligns across 8 bases. CDR3 length: 18 residues. The ends lost 6 bases at V and 1 base at J; junction bases unmatched: 16. Germline V CDR1 and CDR2: LGHNT, FRNRAP. The CDR3: CASGRRVDREGSNYGYTF. Here the CDR3 DNA reads TGTGCTAGTGGCCGTCGGGTGGACAGGGAAGGTAGTAACTATGGCTACACCTTC.

The chain links TRBV6-1 to TRBJ2-7; D might be TRBD2 (6 bases). CDR1 MNHNS and CDR2 SASEGT come from the germline V gene. Trimming pared 6 bases from V and 3 bases from J, leaving 15 bases between. The CDR3 loop spans 14 amino acids. The CDR3 DNA reads as TGTGCCAGCAGCTACGCGGGGCCAGGCTACGAGCAGTACTTC. Translation gives CASSYAGPGYEQYF.

This sequence joins TRBV7-2 and TRBJ2-2, with 7 bases fitting TRBD2. The CDR3 extends over 18 amino acids. From germline, CDR1 is SGHTA and CDR2 FQGNSA. J was trimmed by 0 bases and V by 6 bases; bases with no gene match: 13. CDR3 nucleotide sequence: TGTGCCAGCAGATTCAGCACCCGGGGGGATCCGAACACCGGGGAGCTGTTTTTT. It specifies CASRFSTRGDPNTGELFF. Full variable domain (remainder filled in from reference TRBV7-2 and TRBJ2-2): GAGVSQSPSNKVTEKGKDVELRCDPISGHTALYWYRQSLGQGLEFLIYFQGNSAPDKSGLPSDRFSAERTGGSVSTLTIQRTQQEDSAVYLCASRFSTRGDPNTGELFFGEGSRLTVL.

The table lists this clone with a count of one. The chain carries TRBV19 and TRBJ2-1, with D possibly matching TRBD2 (6 bases). The germline gives CDR1 LNHDA, CDR2 SQIVND (reference sequence). V was clipped by 2 bases and J by 8 bases, with 10 bases between them. This CDR3 spans 13 amino acids. This CDR3 is CASSITSLDEQFF. CDR3 DNA sequence: TGTGCCAGTAGTATAACTAGCTTAGATGAGCAGTTCTTC.

CDR3 amino acids: CASSLETRDYGYTF. CDR3 sequence (DNA): TGCGCCAGCAGCCTAGAAACCAGGGACTATGGCTACACCTTC. J is TRBJ1-2 and V is TRBV4-1; possibly TRBD1 for D (5 bases). Germline V gene data show CDR1 as MGHRA and CDR2 as YSYEKL. The V end was cut by 4 bases, the J end by 3 bases, with 12 bases between. The length of the CDR3 is 14 residues.

The chain links TRBV9 to TRBJ2-1; TRBD2 aligns across 7 bases. This CDR3 is 14 amino acids long. V lost 4 bases and J lost 10; bases outside the gene matches: 11. Germline CDR1 reads SGDLS; CDR2 reads YYNGEE. Here the CDR3 reads CASSPLVGRGEQFF. The DNA of the CDR3 is TGTGCCAGCAGCCCCCTGGTAGGGAGGGGCGAGCAGTTCTTC.

The chain recombines TRBV5-4 with TRBJ1-1; D call uncertain. Deletions cut 0 bases from V and 6 bases from J, with 9 bases between. Per germline, CDR1 SGHNT and CDR2 YYREEE (reference sequence). The CDR3 sequence is 13 residues long. CDR3 nucleotide sequence: TGTGCCAGCAGCTTGGGTAAGGAGGCTGAAGCTTTCTTT. Protein product: CASSLGKEAEAFF.

This sequence joins TRBV6-1 and TRBJ1-6; 7 bases match TRBD1. The V gene end was trimmed by 5 bases and the J gene end by 7 bases; junction bases not matched to a gene: 2. The CDR3 is 13 amino acids. Germline CDR1 and CDR2: MNHNS and SASEGT. The CDR3 nucleotides read TGTGCCAGCAGTAGGGGGCGAAATTCACCCCTCCACTTT. Translating gives CASSRGRNSPLHF.

Points on this clone: The junction does not match germline at one end; this may be a read error. Other DNA sequences in the same sample also yield this CDR3. This sequence joins TRBV7-2 and TRBJ1-6; possible D gene TRBD1, 5 bases. The CDR3 has 20 amino acids. Germline V gene data show CDR1 as SGHTA and CDR2 as FQGNSA. CDR3 bases: TGTGCCAGCAGCTTAGCGAGGAGGGGTACCCGATTCTCCTATAATTCCCCCCTCCACTTT. Encoded protein: CASSLARRGTRFSYNSPLHF. The full variable domain, its missing parts supplied by reference TRBV7-2 and TRBJ1-6, is GAGVSQSPSNKVTEKGKDVELRCDPISGHTALYWYRQSLGQGLEFLIYFQGNSAPDKSGLPSDRFSAERTGGSVSTLTIQRTQQEDSAVYLCASSLARRGTRFSYNSPLHFGNGTRLTVT.

V and J are TRBV2 and TRBJ1-2, with D maybe TRBD1 (6 bases). The CDR3 totals 14 residues. Germline lookup yields CDR1 SNHLY and CDR2 FYNNEI. Deletions cut 2 bases from V and 4 bases from J, with 11 bases between. CDR3 protein: CASSERTEIYGYTF. The DNA for the CDR3 is TGTGCCAGCAGTGAAAGGACAGAAATCTATGGCTACACCTTC.

This clone was counted a few times. The V gene is TRBV2, the J gene TRBJ1-2, with TRBD1 as a possible D gene (5 bases). Trimming pared 7 bases from V and 8 bases from J, leaving 14 bases between. The CDR3 has 12 amino acids. CDR1 SNHLY and CDR2 FYNNEI come from the germline V gene. The CDR3 here is CASNIGGGGYTF. CDR3 coding DNA: TGTGCCAGCAATATTGGGGGAGGCGGCTACACCTTC.

This rearrangement joins TRBV4-3 to TRBJ2-7; 10 nucleotides align to TRBD2. This CDR3 is built from 15 residues. The ends lost 2 bases at V and 6 bases at J; junction bases unmatched: 7. Germline CDR1 LGHNA, CDR2 YSLEER. Here the CDR3 reads CASSQQGLAVGEQYF. The CDR3 nucleotides are TGCGCCAGCAGCCAACAAGGACTAGCGGTGGGCGAGCAGTACTTC.

The J gene is TRBJ2-1, the V gene TRBV4-3, with a weak D call TRBD1 (7 bases). This CDR3 region has 19 residues. Germline loops: CDR1 LGHNA, CDR2 YSLEER. The germline V and J ends were trimmed by 4 bases and 12 bases, with 34 bases remaining between them. The CDR3 loop is CASSPEGGNRGKVGAGQFF. CDR3 DNA: TGCGCCAGCAGCCCCGAGGGAGGTAACAGGGGAAAGGTAGGGGCTGGGCAGTTCTTC.

This rearrangement joins TRBV7-9 to TRBJ2-7; the match to TRBD2 covers 9 bases. Looked up from germline, CDR1 is SEHNR and CDR2 is FQNEAQ (reference sequence). The length of the CDR3 is 16 residues. With V trimmed by 5 bases and J by 3 bases, 11 bases remained unmatched. The CDR3 loop is CASSPSGTDRLYEQYF. CDR3 DNA: TGTGCCAGCAGCCCTAGCGGGACAGACCGTCTCTACGAGCAGTACTTC.

The gene calls are TRBV5-8 and TRBJ1-1, with D tentatively TRBD1 (5 bases). The CDR3 totals 16 residues. CDR1 is SGHTS, CDR2 YDEGEE, per germline. Deletions cut 0 bases from V and 1 base from J, with 13 bases between. The CDR3 loop reads CASSLDEKDTNTEAFF. CDR3 nucleotide sequence: TGTGCCAGCAGCTTGGACGAGAAGGACACGAACACTGAAGCTTTCTTT. The complete variable domain, with remaining parts taken from reference TRBV5-8 and TRBJ1-1, reads EAGVTQSPTHLIKTRGQQATLRCSPISGHTSVYWYQQALGLGLQFLLWYDEGEERNRGNFPPRFSGRQFPNYSSELNVNALELEDSALYLCASSLDEKDTNTEAFFGQGTRLTVV.

The gene calls are TRBV9 and TRBJ2-1, with unresolved D. The length of the CDR3 is 15 residues. The V and J ends lost 3 bases and 2 bases respectively, with 12 bases between them. Germline V gene data show CDR1 as SGDLS and CDR2 as YYNGEE. The CDR3 sequence: CASSGPGGPYNEQFF. DNA for the CDR3: TGTGCCAGCAGCGGCCCCGGCGGCCCCTACAATGAGCAGTTCTTC.

V usage is TRBV29-1 and J usage is TRBJ2-7, with 10 bases matching TRBD2. This CDR3 has 13 residues. The V gene end was trimmed by 6 bases and the J gene end by 5 bases; junction bases not matched to a gene: 7. Germline-derived CDR1 and CDR2 are SQVTM and ANQGSEA. The CDR3 protein is CSVFSGGADEQYF. CDR3 in DNA: TGCAGCGTATTCAGCGGGGGGGCAGACGAGCAGTACTTC.

The chain carries TRBV19 and TRBJ2-5; 8 bases are a match to TRBD1. The CDR3 contains 18 residues. V lost 3 bases, J lost 5 bases, and 17 bases stayed unmatched. Germline CDR1 LNHDA, CDR2 SQIVND (reference sequence). The CDR3 region has the DNA TGTGCCAGTAGTATTCCCGACTCCGGACAGGGAAGGACGGAGACCCAGTACTTC. It translates to CASSIPDSGQGRTETQYF.

The chain combines TRBV29-1 with TRBJ2-7, with 7 bases identical to TRBD1. The V gene end was trimmed by 6 bases and the J gene end by 3 bases; junction bases not matched to a gene: 20. Per the germline V gene, CDR1 is SQVTM and CDR2 is ANQGSEA. The CDR3 totals 17 residues. CDR3 loop: CSVARGRPLTYRYEQYF. Here the CDR3 DNA reads TGCAGCGTCGCTAGGGGGCGACCCTTAACATATCGCTACGAGCAGTACTTC.

This chain uses TRBV2 with TRBJ1-1; 7 bases agree with TRBD1. The germline CDR1 and CDR2 sequences are SNHLY and FYNNEI. The CDR3 is 16 residues long. V was clipped by 5 bases and J by 6 bases; unmatched bases: 15. The CDR3 region has the DNA TGTGCCAGCAGTACTGACAGGGCCCCGTTTATGTCTGAAGCTTTCTTT. Protein product: CASSTDRAPFMSEAFF.

There are a few counts of this clone. The chain recombines TRBV11-2 with TRBJ2-7, with D maybe TRBD2 (7 bases). Germline CDR1 SGHAT, CDR2 FQNNGV. V dropped 10 bases and J dropped 6 bases, with 19 bases sitting between them. The CDR3 is 13 amino acids. CDR3 sequence reads: CAIAGGGRGEQYF. In DNA form, the CDR3 reads TGTGCCATCGCTGGGGGGGGGCGAGGCGAGCAGTACTTC.

CDR3 loop: CASSLGPGAGENEQYF. CDR3 bases: TGTGCCAGCAGCTTAGGCCCAGGGGCAGGGGAAAACGAGCAGTACTTC. V usage is TRBV11-2 and J usage is TRBJ2-7; D is perhaps TRBD1 (6 bases). The V and J ends lost 1 base and 5 bases respectively, with 18 bases between them. The CDR3 runs to 16 residues. Germline V gene data show CDR1 as SGHAT and CDR2 as FQNNGV.

The chain couples TRBV5-4 to TRBJ2-5; TRBD2 might be the D (5 bases). The CDR3 runs to 14 residues. Trimming took 2 bases from V and 3 from J, leaving 11 bases between them. In germline, CDR1 is SGHNT, CDR2 YYREEE (reference sequence). The CDR3 protein is CASSLRGMEETQYF. In DNA, the CDR3 is TGTGCCAGCAGCTTAAGAGGGATGGAAGAGACCCAGTACTTC. Supplemented by reference TRBV5-4 and TRBJ2-5, the full variable domain reads ETGVTQSPTHLIKTRGQQVTLRCSSQSGHNTVSWYQQALGQGPQFIFQYYREEENGRGNFPPRFSGLQFPNYSSELNVNALELDDSALYLCASSLRGMEETQYFGPGTRLLVL.